This T cell receptor beta chain originates from a study of blood T cells in healthy people across ages. Together with a sample-barcoded 5' primer, a J-beta primer mix was included in a second PCR lasting about 6 to 11 cycles. A template-switch adaptor with 12 random nucleotides tagged each cDNA molecule. Each CDR3 protein is one row after TCRdb ran MiXCR on the 5' RACE reads. The sample yields about 1.8 million distinct CDR3 sequences, approximately 50% seen once. Germline CDR1 and CDR2: LNHNV and YYDKDF (reference sequence). J gave up 3 bases and V 4 bases, and 5 bases lay outside the gene matches. The CDR3 length is 14 residues. This clonotype was detected only a few times.

The chain uses TRBV15 and TRBJ2-5, with 7 bases identical to TRBD2. The sequence was collected from a woman aged 40 to 50 in good health. Sequencing was done on a sample of blood. The CDR3 spells CATSIGSGEETQYF. The CDR3 coding sequence is TGTGCCACCAGCATAGGCAGCGGGGAAGAGACCCAGTACTTC.